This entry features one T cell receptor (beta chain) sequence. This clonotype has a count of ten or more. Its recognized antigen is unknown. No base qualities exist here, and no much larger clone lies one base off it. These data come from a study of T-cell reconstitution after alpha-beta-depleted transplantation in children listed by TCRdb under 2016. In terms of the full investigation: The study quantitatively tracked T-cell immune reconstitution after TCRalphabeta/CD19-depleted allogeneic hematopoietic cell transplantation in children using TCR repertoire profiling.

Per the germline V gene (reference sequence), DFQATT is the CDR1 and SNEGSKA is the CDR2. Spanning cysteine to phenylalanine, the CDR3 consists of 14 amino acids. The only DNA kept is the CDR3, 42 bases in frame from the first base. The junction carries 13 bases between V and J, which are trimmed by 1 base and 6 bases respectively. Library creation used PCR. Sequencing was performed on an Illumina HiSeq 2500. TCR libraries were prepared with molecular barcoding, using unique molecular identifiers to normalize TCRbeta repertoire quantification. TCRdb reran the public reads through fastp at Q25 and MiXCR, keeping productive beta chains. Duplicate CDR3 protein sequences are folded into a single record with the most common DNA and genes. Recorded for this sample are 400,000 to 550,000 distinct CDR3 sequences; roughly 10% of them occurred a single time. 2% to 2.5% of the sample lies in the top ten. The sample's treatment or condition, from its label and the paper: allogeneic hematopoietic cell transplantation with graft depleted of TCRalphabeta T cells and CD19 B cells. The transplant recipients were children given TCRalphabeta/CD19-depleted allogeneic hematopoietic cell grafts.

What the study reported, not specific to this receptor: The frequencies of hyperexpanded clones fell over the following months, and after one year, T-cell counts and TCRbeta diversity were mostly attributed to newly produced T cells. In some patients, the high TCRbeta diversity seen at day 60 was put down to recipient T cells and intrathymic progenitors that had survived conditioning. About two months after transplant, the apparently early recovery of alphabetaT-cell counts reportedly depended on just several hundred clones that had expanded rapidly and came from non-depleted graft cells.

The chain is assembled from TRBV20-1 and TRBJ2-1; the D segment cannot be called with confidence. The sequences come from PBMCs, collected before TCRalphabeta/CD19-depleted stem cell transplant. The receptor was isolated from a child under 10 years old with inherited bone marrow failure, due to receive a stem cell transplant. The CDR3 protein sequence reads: CSARVFSNGNEQFF. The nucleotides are TGCAGTGCTAGAGTATTTTCGAACGGCAATGAGCAGTTCTTC.